The clone carrying this T cell receptor (beta chain) appeared many times. Its matching antigen is unknown. MiXCR, run by TCRdb on the multiplex PCR reads, gives a single entry per CDR3 protein. The sample records around 170,000 distinct CDR3 sequences, about 30% being singletons. The V end lost 5 bases, the J end lost 3 bases, and 17 bases lay between the germline ends. The CDR3 runs to 16 residues. The germline gives CDR1 MNHEY, CDR2 SVGAGI. This entry comes from a study of breast tumors, draining lymph nodes, adjacent tissues. General observations from the study: That most tumor T cells come from lymph nodes remained unproven. Luminal-like breast cancer showed significantly greater tumor-nontumor repertoire similarity than basal-like breast cancer did.

Breast cancer patients provided tissue from their axillary draining lymph nodes. The sequenced sample was axillary lymph node tissue. The chain employs TRBV6-5 and TRBJ1-5; D is possibly TRBD1 (6 bases). The sequence came from a female donor with breast cancer. Some clones in this sample may be carry-over from other donors' samples. CDR3 nucleotides: TGTGCCAGCAGTCCCCATGGGGGCAGGGTCAATCAGCCCCAGCATTTT. Translating gives CASSPHGGRVNQPQHF.